Below, one TCR beta chain is given with its context. Its target is unknown. A read error may produce the germline difference seen at one junction end. Time point given: newly diagnosed GD, antithyroid drugs for less than 3 months. RNA from PBMCs was the source of the TCR library. Graves' disease diagnoses used American Thyroid Association guidelines. A peripheral blood sample, roughly 9 milliliters in volume, was drawn into EDTA tubes. The record originates from a study of regulatory T cells in long-lasting Graves disease. From germline, CDR1 is LNHDA and CDR2 SQIVND (reference sequence). CDR3 length: 15 amino acids. Arm-PCR with iRepertoire HTBI primers amplified the CDR3 regions for these TCR beta libraries. A single record per CDR3 protein comes from TCRdb applying MiXCR to the multiplex PCR reads. This table holds a few hundred thousand distinct CDR3 sequences, about 14% found once. Broader study findings: Newly diagnosed Graves' patients had higher TCR diversity than persistent ones. Persistent disease was associated with favored TRBV28 usage and with favored use of TRBJ1-2 and TRBJ2-5.

Another study also made use of these data, one on T cells in Graves' hyperthyroidism and ophthalmopathy.

The genes are TRBV19 and TRBJ2-2, with a weak D call TRBD2 (6 bases). This clonotype was sampled from a man aged 30 to 39 with Graves disease. Material: peripheral blood mononuclear cells (PBMCs), obtained at new diagnosis, from a patient treated with antithyroid drugs. CDR3 coding DNA: TGTGCCACCAGGAAGGGTACGGGGAACACCGGGGGGCTGTTTTTT. Protein sequence: CATRKGTGNTGGLFF.